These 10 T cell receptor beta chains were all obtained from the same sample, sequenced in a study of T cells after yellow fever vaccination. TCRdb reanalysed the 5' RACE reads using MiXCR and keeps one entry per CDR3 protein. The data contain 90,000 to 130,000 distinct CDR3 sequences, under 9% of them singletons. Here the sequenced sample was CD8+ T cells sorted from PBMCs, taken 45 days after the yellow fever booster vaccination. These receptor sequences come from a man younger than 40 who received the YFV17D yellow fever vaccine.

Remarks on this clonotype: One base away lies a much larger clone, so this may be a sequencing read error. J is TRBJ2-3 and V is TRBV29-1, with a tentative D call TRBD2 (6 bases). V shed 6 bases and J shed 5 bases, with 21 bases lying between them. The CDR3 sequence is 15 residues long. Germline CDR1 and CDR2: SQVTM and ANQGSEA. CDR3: CSVTPGLLFIDTQYF. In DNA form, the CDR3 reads TGCAGCGTAACCCCGGGACTCCTATTCATAGATACGCAGTATTTT.

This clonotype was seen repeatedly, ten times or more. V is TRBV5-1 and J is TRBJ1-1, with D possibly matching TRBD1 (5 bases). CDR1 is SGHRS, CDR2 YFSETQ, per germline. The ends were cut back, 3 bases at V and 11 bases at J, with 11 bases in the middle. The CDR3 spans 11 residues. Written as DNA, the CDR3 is TGCGCCAGCAGCTGGATGGGGGATGCTTTCTTT. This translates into CASSWMGDAFF.

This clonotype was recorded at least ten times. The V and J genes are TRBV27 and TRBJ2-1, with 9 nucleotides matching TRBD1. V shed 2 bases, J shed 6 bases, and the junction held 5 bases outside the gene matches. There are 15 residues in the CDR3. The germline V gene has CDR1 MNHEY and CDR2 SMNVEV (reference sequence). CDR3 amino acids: CASSLGQGLPNEQFF. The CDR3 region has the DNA TGTGCCAGCAGTTTAGGACAGGGGTTGCCCAATGAGCAGTTCTTC.

The CDR3 DNA is TGTGCCAGCAGTTTACTTTACAGGGATGGGAAAAACATTCAGTACTTC. It encodes CASSLLYRDGKNIQYF. The chain carries TRBV4-2 and TRBJ2-4; possibly TRBD1 for D (6 bases). CDR3 length: 16 residues. With 6 bases removed from V and 4 bases from J, the gap between germline ends came to 19 bases. Germline-derived CDR1 and CDR2 are LGHNA and YNFKEQ.

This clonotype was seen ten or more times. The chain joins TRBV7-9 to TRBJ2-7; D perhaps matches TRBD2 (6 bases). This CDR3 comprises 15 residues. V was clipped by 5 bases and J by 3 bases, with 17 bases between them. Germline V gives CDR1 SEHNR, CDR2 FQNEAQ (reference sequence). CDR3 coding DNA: TGTGCCAGCAGCCAACCGGGGGACGCCCTCTACGAGCAGTACTTC. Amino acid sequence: CASSQPGDALYEQYF.

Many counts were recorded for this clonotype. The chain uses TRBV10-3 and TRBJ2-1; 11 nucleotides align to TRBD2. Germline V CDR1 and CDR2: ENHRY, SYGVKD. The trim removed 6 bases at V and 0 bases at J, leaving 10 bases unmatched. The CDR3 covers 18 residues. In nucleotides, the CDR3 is TGTGCCATCAGCGAGCCGGGACTAGCGGATAGCTCCTACAATGAGCAGTTCTTC. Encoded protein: CAISEPGLADSSYNEQFF.

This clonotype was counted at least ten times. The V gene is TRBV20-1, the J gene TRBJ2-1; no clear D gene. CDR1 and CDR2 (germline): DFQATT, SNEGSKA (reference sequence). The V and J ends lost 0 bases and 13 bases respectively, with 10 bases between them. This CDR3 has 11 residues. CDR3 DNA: TGCAGTGCTAGAGAAGGTCTGGAACAGTTCTTC. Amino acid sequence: CSAREGLEQFF.

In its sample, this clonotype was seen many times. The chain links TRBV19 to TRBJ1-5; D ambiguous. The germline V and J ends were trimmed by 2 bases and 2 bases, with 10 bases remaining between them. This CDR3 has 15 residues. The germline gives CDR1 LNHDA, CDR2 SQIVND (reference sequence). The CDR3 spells CASSISLARNQPQHF. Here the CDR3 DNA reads TGTGCCAGTAGTATAAGTTTGGCTCGCAATCAGCCCCAGCATTTT. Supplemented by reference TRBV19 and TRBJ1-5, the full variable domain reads DGGITQSPKYLFRKEGQNVTLSCEQNLNHDAMYWYRQDPGQGLRLIYYSQIVNDFQKGDIAEGYSVSREKKESFPLTVTSAQKNPTAFYLCASSISLARNQPQHFGDGTRLSIL.

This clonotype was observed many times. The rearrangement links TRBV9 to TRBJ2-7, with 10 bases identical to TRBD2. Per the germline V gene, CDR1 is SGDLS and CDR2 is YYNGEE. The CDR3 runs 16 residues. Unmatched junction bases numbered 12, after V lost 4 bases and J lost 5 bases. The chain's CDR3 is CASSTLAGVLTHEQYF. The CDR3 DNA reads TGTGCCAGCAGCACTCTAGCGGGAGTATTGACCCACGAGCAGTACTTC.

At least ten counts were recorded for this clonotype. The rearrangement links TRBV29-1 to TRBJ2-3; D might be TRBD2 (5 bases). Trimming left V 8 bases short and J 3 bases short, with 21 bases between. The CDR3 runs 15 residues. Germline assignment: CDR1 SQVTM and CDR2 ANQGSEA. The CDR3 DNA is TGCAGCTCCTTCCTTAGCGTGGGAGAAACAGATACGCAGTATTTT. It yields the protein CSSFLSVGETDTQYF.